This is a list of T cell receptor beta chains from one sample in a study of control samples from healthy donors and cancer patients. Libraries were prepared by immunoSEQ multiplex PCR; TCRdb keeps only in-frame clonotypes and omits some of them. The table shows some 100,000 clones, with approximately 80% occurring only once. The sequenced sample was blood. The receptor source for this set is a young woman in good health. CDR3s include the opening cysteine and the closing phenylalanine or tryptophan. The D gene is left open where the match is weak. Clone size is not always given. Where it is, it says once, few, many or a class for expanded clones.

once | NA | 12 | TRBV21-1 | CASIDTGYGYTF
NA | TRBD1 | 19 | TRBV19 | CASSRKFRDRGPGNQPQHF
few | TRBD2 | 17 | TRBV4-2 | CASSQDGIGGALDTQYF
NA | TRBD1 | 15 | TRBV30 | CAWSVGTGVVETQYF
NA | NA | 11 | TRBV29-1 | CSAMTEHEQYF
NA | TRBD1 | 16 | TRBV7-9 | CASSLVRVDREAGYTF
NA | NA | 13 | TRBV19 | CASSIDFQETQYF
NA | NA | 16 | TRBV6-5 | CASSYRSNLRNYGYTF
NA | TRBD1 | 15 | TRBV7-9 | CASSLPQGRNEKLFF
NA | NA | 17 | TRBV19 | CASSIGWGRYSNQPQHF
NA | NA | 18 | TRBV4-3 | CASSQDWPPGAGGEKLFF
NA | TRBD2 | 15 | TRBV3-1/TRBV3-2 | CASSQGTSAPYTQYF
NA | TRBD1 | 15 | TRBV19 | CASRITGGNNSPLHF
once | TRBD1 | 15 | TRBV6-5 | CASRPPGGYNSPLHF
NA | NA | 13 | TRBV7-2 | CASSRDFNEKLFF
NA | NA | 13 | TRBV7-2 | CASSRADSNEQFF
NA | TRBD1 | 15 | TRBV4-3 | CASSPDATGTYGYTF
few | NA | 15 | TRBV4-3 | CASSQDRGSSYEQYF
NA | NA | 13 | TRBV12-3/TRBV12-4 | CASSLALRDTQYF
once | TRBD1 | 14 | TRBV5-4 | CASSLKQGTYEQYF
NA | NA | 13 | TRBV11-2 | CASSLGGFQPQHF
few | NA | 13 | TRBV19 | CASIDQGGYIQYF
NA | TRBD1 | 14 | TRBV6-6 | CASSLGQGVPPQHF
NA | NA | 12 | TRBV7-8 | CASSLTWETQYF
NA | NA | 14 | TRBV5-6 | CASTPGPNDSPLHF
NA | NA | 14 | TRBV5-4 | CASSLMGPNQPQHF
NA | TRBD2 | 16 | TRBV11-2 | CASSLGASGGTDTQYF
NA | NA | 15 | TRBV5-1 | CASSFQGTNTGELFF
NA | NA | 15 | TRBV2 | CASSANGLGNTEAFF
NA | NA | 15 | TRBV7-2 | CASSLRGGISYEQYF
many | NA | 15 | TRBV6-1 | CASSDSLGSGNTIYF
NA | NA | 14 | TRBV20-1 | CSASGGANTGELFF
NA | NA | 15 | TRBV6-6 | CASSYLRGTGYGYTF
few | TRBD2 | 17 | TRBV9 | CASSPLAGSSNTGELFF
NA | TRBD2 | 17 | TRBV4-3 | CASSQDPTSGGQDEQFF
NA | TRBD2 | 14 | TRBV6-2/TRBV6-3 | CASSYSEAGGEQYF
NA | NA | 13 | TRBV24-1 | CATSDPFNNEQFF
NA | TRBD1 | 17 | TRBV6-1 | CASSGPLRDRGNQPQHF
NA | NA | 11 | TRBV20-1 | CSAGRSYGYTF
NA | NA | 14 | TRBV5-6 | CASSLVSVPYEQYF
NA | TRBD1 | 14 | TRBV5-1 | CASSLGDRDSPLHF
NA | TRBD1 | 19 | TRBV2 | CASSEVIGTGLVQPYGYTF
few | NA | 15 | TRBV6-6 | CASGEGGSGANVLTF
NA | TRBD2 | 16 | TRBV9 | CASSVVSSGGEETQYF
NA | NA | 16 | TRBV11-2 | CASSLDPGSSYNEQFF
NA | TRBD2 | 15 | TRBV11-2 | CASSLASGGSYEQYF
once | TRBD2 | 16 | TRBV24-1 | CATSDASRLAGAEQFF
few | NA | 16 | TRBV3-1/TRBV3-2 | CASSQDRAGAGDTQYF
once | NA | 14 | TRBV5-1 | CASSFSKYQETQYF
NA | TRBD2 | 14 | TRBV6-5 | CASRASGGADTQYF
NA | TRBD1 | 14 | TRBV6-2/TRBV6-3 | CASSYEGADYGYTF